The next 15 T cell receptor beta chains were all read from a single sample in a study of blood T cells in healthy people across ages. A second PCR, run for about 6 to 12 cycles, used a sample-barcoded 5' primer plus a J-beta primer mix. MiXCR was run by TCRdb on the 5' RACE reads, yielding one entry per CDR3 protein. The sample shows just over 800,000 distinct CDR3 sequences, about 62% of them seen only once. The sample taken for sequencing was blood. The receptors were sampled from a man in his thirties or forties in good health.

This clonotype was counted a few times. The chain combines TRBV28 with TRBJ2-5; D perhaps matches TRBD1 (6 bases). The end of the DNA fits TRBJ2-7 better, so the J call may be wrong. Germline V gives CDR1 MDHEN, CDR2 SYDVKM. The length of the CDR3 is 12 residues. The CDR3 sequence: CASSLGHGEQYF. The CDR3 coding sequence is TGTGCCAGCAGTTTGGGACATGGCGAGCAGTACTTC.

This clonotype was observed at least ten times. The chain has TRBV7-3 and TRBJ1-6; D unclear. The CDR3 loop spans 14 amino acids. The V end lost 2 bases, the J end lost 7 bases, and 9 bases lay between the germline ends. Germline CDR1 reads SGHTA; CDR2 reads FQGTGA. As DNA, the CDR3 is TGTGCCAGCAGCTTATGGGGTCGCAATTCACCCCTCCACTTT. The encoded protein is CASSLWGRNSPLHF.

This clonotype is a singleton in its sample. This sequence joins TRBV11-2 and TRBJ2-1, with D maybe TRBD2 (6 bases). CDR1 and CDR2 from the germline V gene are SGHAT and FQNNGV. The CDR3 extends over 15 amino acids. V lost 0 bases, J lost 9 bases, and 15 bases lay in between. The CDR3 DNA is TGTGCCAGCAGCTTAGATCTAATACTAGCTGGTGAGCAGTTCTTC. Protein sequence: CASSLDLILAGEQFF.

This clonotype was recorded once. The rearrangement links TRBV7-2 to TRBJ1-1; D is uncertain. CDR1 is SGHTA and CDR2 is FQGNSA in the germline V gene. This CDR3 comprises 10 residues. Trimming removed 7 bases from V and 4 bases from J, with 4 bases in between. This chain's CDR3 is CASKGTEAFF. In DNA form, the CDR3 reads TGTGCCAGCAAGGGCACTGAAGCTTTCTTT. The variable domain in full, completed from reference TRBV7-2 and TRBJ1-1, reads GAGVSQSPSNKVTEKGKDVELRCDPISGHTALYWYRQSLGQGLEFLIYFQGNSAPDKSGLPSDRFSAERTGGSVSTLTIQRTQQEDSAVYLCASKGTEAFFGQGTRLTVV.

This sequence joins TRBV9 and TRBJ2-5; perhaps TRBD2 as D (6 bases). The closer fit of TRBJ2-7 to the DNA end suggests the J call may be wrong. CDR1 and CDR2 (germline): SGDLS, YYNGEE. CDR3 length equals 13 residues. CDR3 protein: CASSVGGGSEQYF. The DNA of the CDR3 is TGTGCCAGCAGCGTAGGTGGGGGGAGCGAGCAGTACTTC.

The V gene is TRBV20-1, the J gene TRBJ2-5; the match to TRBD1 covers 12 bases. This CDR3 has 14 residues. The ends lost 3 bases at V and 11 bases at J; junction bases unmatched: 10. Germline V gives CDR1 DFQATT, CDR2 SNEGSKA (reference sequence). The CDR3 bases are TGCAGTGCTAGGTCGGGACAGGGGGCGGGAGAGCAGTACTTC. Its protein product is CSARSGQGAGEQYF.

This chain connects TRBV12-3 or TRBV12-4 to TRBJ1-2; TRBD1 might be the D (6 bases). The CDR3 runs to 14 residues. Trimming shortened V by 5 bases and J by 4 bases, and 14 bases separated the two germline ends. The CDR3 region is CASSPQQGLYGYTF. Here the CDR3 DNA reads TGTGCCAGCAGTCCGCAACAGGGTCTCTATGGCTACACCTTC.

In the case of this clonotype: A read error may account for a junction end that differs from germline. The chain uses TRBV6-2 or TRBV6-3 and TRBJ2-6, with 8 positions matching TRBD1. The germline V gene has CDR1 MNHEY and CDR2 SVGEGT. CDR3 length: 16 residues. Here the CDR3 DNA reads TGTGCCATCACAGGACAGGGCTACTCTGGGGCCAGCGTCCTGACTTTC. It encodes CAITGQGYSGASVLTF.

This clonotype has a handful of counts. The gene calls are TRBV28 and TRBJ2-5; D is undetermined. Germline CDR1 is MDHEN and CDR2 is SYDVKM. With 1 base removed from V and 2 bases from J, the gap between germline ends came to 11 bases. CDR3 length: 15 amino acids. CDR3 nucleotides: TGTGCCAGCAGTTTATTCCAGGTCGTACAAGAGACCCAGTACTTC. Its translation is CASSLFQVVQETQYF.

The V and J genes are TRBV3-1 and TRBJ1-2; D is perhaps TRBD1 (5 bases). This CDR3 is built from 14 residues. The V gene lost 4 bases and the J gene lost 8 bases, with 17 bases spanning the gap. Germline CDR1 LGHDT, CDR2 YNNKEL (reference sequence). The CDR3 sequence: CASSRAQGPGGYTF. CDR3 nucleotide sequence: TGTGCCAGCAGCCGGGCCCAGGGTCCAGGGGGCTACACCTTC. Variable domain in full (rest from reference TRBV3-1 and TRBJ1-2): DTAVSQTPKYLVTQMGNDKSIKCEQNLGHDTMYWYKQDSKKFLKIMFSYNNKELIINETVPNRFSPKSPDKAHLNLHINSLELGDSAVYFCASSRAQGPGGYTFGSGTRLTVV.

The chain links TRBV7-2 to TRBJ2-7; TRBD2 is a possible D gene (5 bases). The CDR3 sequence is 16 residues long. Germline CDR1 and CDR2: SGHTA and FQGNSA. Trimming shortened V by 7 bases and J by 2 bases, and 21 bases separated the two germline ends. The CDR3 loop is CASNLGGGSQPYEQYF. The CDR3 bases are TGTGCCAGCAACTTGGGCGGCGGGTCCCAACCCTACGAGCAGTACTTC. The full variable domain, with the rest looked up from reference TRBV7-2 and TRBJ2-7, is GAGVSQSPSNKVTEKGKDVELRCDPISGHTALYWYRQSLGQGLEFLIYFQGNSAPDKSGLPSDRFSAERTGGSVSTLTIQRTQQEDSAVYLCASNLGGGSQPYEQYFGPGTRLTVT.

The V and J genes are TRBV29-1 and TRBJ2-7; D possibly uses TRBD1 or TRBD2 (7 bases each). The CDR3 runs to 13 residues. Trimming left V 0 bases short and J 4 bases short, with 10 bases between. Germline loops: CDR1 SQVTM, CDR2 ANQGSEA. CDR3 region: CSVEEQGGYEQYF. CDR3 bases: TGCAGCGTTGAAGAGCAGGGGGGGTACGAGCAGTACTTC.

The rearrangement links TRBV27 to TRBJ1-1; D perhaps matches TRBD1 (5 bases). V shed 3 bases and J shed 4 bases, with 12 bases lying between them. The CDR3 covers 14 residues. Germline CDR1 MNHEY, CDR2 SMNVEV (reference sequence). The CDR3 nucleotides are TGTGCCAGCAGTTTGCGGGGACTGGGCACTGAAGCTTTCTTT. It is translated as CASSLRGLGTEAFF.

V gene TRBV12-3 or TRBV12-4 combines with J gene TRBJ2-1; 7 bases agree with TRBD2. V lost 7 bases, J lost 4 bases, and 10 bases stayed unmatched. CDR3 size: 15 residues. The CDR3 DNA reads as TGTGCCAGCAACCACCGGGAGGAAAAATACAATGAGCAGTTCTTC. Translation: CASNHREEKYNEQFF.

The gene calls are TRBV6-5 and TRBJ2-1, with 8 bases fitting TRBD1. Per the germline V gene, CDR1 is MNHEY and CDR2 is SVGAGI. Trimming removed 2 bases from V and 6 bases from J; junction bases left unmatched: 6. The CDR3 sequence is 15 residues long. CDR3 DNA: TGTGCCAGCAGTTACGGGGACAGGCAATCCAATGAGCAGTTCTTC. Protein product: CASSYGDRQSNEQFF.